This entry features one T cell receptor (beta chain) sequence. Its antigen is undetermined. The data stem from a study of T-cell memory formation after mild COVID-19. Study results and caveats: There was no confirmation that second-wave clones peaking on day 37 were SARS-CoV-2 specific. CD4/CD8 balance characterized clones contracting day 15 to 85, and CD4+ skew characterized later expanders.

The CDR3 contains 14 residues. From germline, CDR1 is SGHVS and CDR2 FNYEAQ. V was trimmed by 5 bases and J by 3 bases, leaving 13 bases between them. MiXCR, applied by TCRdb to the 5' RACE reads, yields one record per CDR3 protein. The sample includes under 600,000 distinct CDR3 sequences, about 20% of them seen just once. Input material: PBMCs or a T cell subset sorted from them (not recorded which). The sequence derives from an adult woman who had mild COVID-19 (a few samples of this study predate the infection). Cell type and time point are not known. V is TRBV7-6 and J is TRBJ2-5; possibly TRBD2 for D (6 bases). As DNA, the CDR3 is TGTGCCAGCAGCCCCGGGACTCAGGAAGAGACCCAGTACTTC. Its protein is CASSPGTQEETQYF.